This passage covers 27 T cell receptor beta chains from one sample sequenced in a study of spatial heterogeneity in lung cancer. Broader study findings: Intratumoral expanded alpha and beta TCR counts were found to track tumor mutation counts.

The time point denotes: sample taken at primary tumor resection. These receptors lack a known antigen. TCRdb used MiXCR to reprocess the 5' RACE reads, holding one entry per CDR3 protein. The top ten clones hold around 25% of a sample with 400 to 550 distinct CDR3 sequences, around 22% of them seen once. This sample comprised lung tumor tissue, obtained at surgery. The receptors were gathered from a male donor with early-stage non-small cell lung cancer.

Judged by abundance, this clonotype is large. This chain links TRBV7-9 with TRBJ2-2; 7 bases align to TRBD1. Looked up from germline, CDR1 is SEHNR and CDR2 is FQNEAQ (reference sequence). The CDR3 is 17 residues long. The J segment lost 9 bases and the V segment lost 5 bases, leaving 18 bases of the junction unmatched. CDR3 DNA: TGTGCCAGCAGCCCACAACCCGGGACAGCCCCATCCCGGGAGCTGTTTTTT. This sequence encodes CASSPQPGTAPSRELFF.

This clonotype was observed a handful of times. J is TRBJ2-1 and V is TRBV18; tentatively, D is TRBD1 or TRBD2 (5 bases each). Trimming took 8 bases from V and 6 from J, leaving 11 bases between them. The CDR3 consists of 12 residues. The germline V gene has CDR1 KGHSH and CDR2 LQKENI. CDR3 amino acids: CASRGESNEQFF. The CDR3 DNA is TGTGCCAGCAGAGGGGAGTCCAATGAGCAGTTCTTC. The full variable domain, in which reference TRBV18 and TRBJ2-1 provide the parts outside the CDR3, is NAGVMQNPRHLVRRRGQEARLRCSPMKGHSHVYWYRQLPEEGLKFMVYLQKENIIDESGMPKERFSAEFPKEGPSILRIQQVVRGDSAAYFCASRGESNEQFFGPGTRLTVL.

This clonotype is deemed large (0.1 to 1%). The V gene is TRBV7-3, the J gene TRBJ2-7, with 12 bases lining up with TRBD2. V shed 5 bases, J shed 6 bases, and the junction held 5 bases outside the gene matches. The CDR3 sequence is 14 residues long. CDR1 is SGHTA, CDR2 FQGTGA, per germline. The CDR3 DNA reads as TGTGCCAGCAGCCAGACTAGCGGGAGCAGCGAGCAGTACTTC. Translated, it gives CASSQTSGSSEQYF. The full variable domain, in which reference TRBV7-3 and TRBJ2-7 provide the parts outside the CDR3, is GAGVSQTPSNKVTEKGKYVELRCDPISGHTALYWYRQSLGQGPEFLIYFQGTGAADDSGLPNDRFFAVRPEGSVSTLKIQRTERGDSAVYLCASSQTSGSSEQYFGPGTRLTVT.

The rearrangement links TRBV20-1 to TRBJ1-1; D ambiguous. V was trimmed by 5 bases and J by 4 bases, leaving 14 bases between them. CDR1 is DFQATT and CDR2 is SNEGSKA in the germline V gene (reference sequence). This CDR3 spans 13 amino acids. The CDR3 bases are TGCAGTGCTTCCCCGAATAGTGGCACTGAAGCTTTCTTT. Protein: CSASPNSGTEAFF.

By share, this clonotype counts as large. The chain uses TRBV7-2 and TRBJ1-2, with 9 bases identical to TRBD1. Germline lookup yields CDR1 SGHTA and CDR2 FQGNSA. The CDR3 consists of 18 residues. Trimming cost V 1 base and J 2 bases; bases outside gene matches: 11. In nucleotides, the CDR3 is TGTGCCAGCAGCTTAGTTTCGTCCGGACAGGGGAGGAACTATGGCTACACCTTC. Translated, it gives CASSLVSSGQGRNYGYTF.

CDR3 sequence: CASGTQETQYF. CDR3 nucleotide sequence: TGTGCCAGCGGGACCCAAGAGACCCAGTACTTC. This chain joins TRBV28 and TRBJ2-5; the D call may be TRBD1 or TRBD2 (5 bases each). The CDR3 runs 11 residues. Between the trimmed V and J ends, which lost 8 bases and 1 base, there was a span of 5 bases. Germline V lookup: CDR1 MDHEN, CDR2 SYDVKM.

This clonotype is deemed large. The chain combines TRBV5-1 with TRBJ2-3; 7 positions agree with TRBD2. V lost 1 base and J lost 0; bases outside the gene matches: 5. The length of the CDR3 is 16 residues. The germline V gene has CDR1 SGHRS and CDR2 YFSETQ. Here the CDR3 DNA reads TGCGCCAGCAGCTTGTCCGGGGGGAGGAGCACAGATACGCAGTATTTT. Translation gives CASSLSGGRSTDTQYF.

This clonotype was observed once. V and J are TRBV11-1 and TRBJ2-1, with 12 bases aligning to TRBD1. V lost 6 bases, J lost 4 bases, and 4 bases stayed unmatched. The germline V gene has CDR1 SGHAT and CDR2 FQDESV (reference sequence). The CDR3 loop spans 15 amino acids. CDR3 in DNA: TGTGCCAGCAGTCCGGGACAGGGGGCTTACAATGAGCAGTTCTTC. This gives the protein CASSPGQGAYNEQFF.

This clonotype is medium-sized (0.01 to 0.1%) in the sample. The chain uses TRBV5-6 and TRBJ2-5; maybe TRBD2 (5 bases). The CDR3 spans 14 residues. Per germline, CDR1 SGHDT and CDR2 YYEEEE. Between the trimmed V and J ends, which lost 4 bases and 5 bases, there was a span of 15 bases. The CDR3 loop is CASSPDYGYETQYF. The CDR3 DNA sequence: TGTGCCAGCAGCCCCGACTATGGGTATGAGACCCAGTACTTC.

This clonotype occurred a few times. V and J are TRBV27 and TRBJ2-3, with D possibly TRBD2 on 5 matching bases. The CDR3 totals 12 residues. Germline V gives CDR1 MNHEY, CDR2 SMNVEV (reference sequence). Trimming took 4 bases from V and 7 from J, leaving 9 bases between them. The DNA for the CDR3 is TGTGCCAGCAGTTACGCCGGGAATACGCAGTATTTT. Protein: CASSYAGNTQYF.

By proportion, this clonotype is medium-sized. The genes are TRBV12-3 or TRBV12-4 and TRBJ1-4; D is possibly TRBD1 (5 bases). The CDR3 sequence is 17 residues long. V lost 1 base and J lost 7, with 19 bases in between. The DNA for the CDR3 is TGTGCCAGCAGTTTAGGAGTTGCGGGGCGTGGGCGTGAAAAACTGTTTTTT. It specifies CASSLGVAGRGREKLFF.

This sequence joins TRBV7-2 and TRBJ2-3; D unresolved. The germline V gene has CDR1 SGHTA and CDR2 FQGNSA. V was clipped by 3 bases and J by 5 bases, with 12 bases between them. The CDR3 has 14 amino acids. The CDR3 bases are TGTGCCAGCAGCTTTGGGCAGGTTGGAGATACGCAGTATTTT. It encodes CASSFGQVGDTQYF. Looking up the rest from reference TRBV7-2 and TRBJ2-3 gives the full variable domain: GAGVSQSPSNKVTEKGKDVELRCDPISGHTALYWYRQSLGQGLEFLIYFQGNSAPDKSGLPSDRFSAERTGGSVSTLTIQRTQQEDSAVYLCASSFGQVGDTQYFGPGTRLTVL.

By sample fraction, this clonotype is large. The chain is built from TRBV10-3 and TRBJ1-5; a weak D match, TRBD1 (6 bases). Germline V gene lookup returns CDR1 ENHRY and CDR2 SYGVKD. The CDR3 is 13 residues long. V dropped 2 bases and J dropped 6 bases, with 8 bases sitting between them. CDR3 protein: CAISEGGLQPQHF. The CDR3 nucleotides read TGTGCCATCAGTGAGGGGGGGCTTCAGCCCCAGCATTTT.

CDR3 bases: TGTGCCAGCAGCTTAGGGTACAATGAGCAGTTCTTC. This sequence encodes CASSLGYNEQFF. The rearrangement links TRBV7-2 to TRBJ2-1; D is uncertain. The CDR3 consists of 12 residues. V was pared by 1 base and J by 4 bases, with 2 bases between. Per germline, CDR1 SGHTA and CDR2 FQGNSA.

This clonotype is large. V and J are TRBV7-9 and TRBJ1-1, with no clear D. Germline V gene data show CDR1 as SEHNR and CDR2 as FQNEAQ (reference sequence). The CDR3 extends over 13 amino acids. Trimming pared 5 bases from V and 3 bases from J, leaving 10 bases between. CDR3 nucleotides: TGTGCCAGCAGCCTCACAGTGGACACTGAAGCTTTCTTT. Its translation is CASSLTVDTEAFF.

In this sample, this clonotype is large. The rearrangement joins TRBV7-9 to TRBJ2-1, with D uncertain. Germline assignment: CDR1 SEHNR and CDR2 FQNEAQ (reference sequence). The CDR3 is 14 residues long. The V end lost 0 bases, the J end lost 7 bases, and 10 bases lay between the germline ends. CDR3 loop: CASSLAVLYNEQFF. The DNA for the CDR3 is TGTGCCAGCAGCTTAGCGGTTCTGTATAATGAGCAGTTCTTC.

This rearrangement joins TRBV18 to TRBJ2-3; 7 bases are shared with TRBD2. The V and J ends lost 3 bases and 4 bases, in that order; junction bases with no gene match: 4. CDR1 is KGHSH and CDR2 is LQKENI in the germline V gene. The CDR3 length is 14 residues. The CDR3 reads CASSPSGVPDTQYF. In nucleotides, the CDR3 is TGTGCCAGCTCACCGAGCGGGGTCCCAGATACGCAGTATTTT.

Within the sample, this clonotype is medium-sized. This chain connects TRBV18 to TRBJ2-3; D remains unclear. The V gene lost 4 bases and the J gene lost 3 bases, with 14 bases spanning the gap. From germline, CDR1 is KGHSH and CDR2 LQKENI. CDR3 length equals 15 residues. The CDR3 DNA follows: TGTGCCAGCTCACGTGGACCACCACTAACAGATACGCAGTATTTT. Its protein is CASSRGPPLTDTQYF.

This clonotype is large within its sample. This chain links TRBV6-6 with TRBJ1-2, with D maybe TRBD1 (5 bases). Germline V gene data show CDR1 as MNHNY and CDR2 as SVGAGI (reference sequence). The CDR3 extends over 14 amino acids. V dropped 2 bases and J dropped 3 bases, with 10 bases sitting between them. CDR3 sequence reads: CASSYEGRDYGYTF. The CDR3 DNA reads as TGTGCCAGCAGTTACGAGGGCAGGGACTATGGCTACACCTTC.

This clonotype qualifies as large. The chain combines TRBV5-1 with TRBJ2-1; 9 nucleotides match TRBD1. CDR3 length equals 14 residues. From germline, CDR1 is SGHRS and CDR2 YFSETQ. The junction had 4 bases not matched to a gene; V was cut back by 4 bases and J by 5 bases. This chain's CDR3 is CASSRDRANNEQFF. CDR3 coding DNA: TGCGCCAGCAGCCGGGACAGGGCCAACAATGAGCAGTTCTTC.

This clonotype is large (0.1 to 1%) in the sample. This chain uses TRBV7-2 with TRBJ2-7, with TRBD2 identical over 8 bases. The CDR3 consists of 15 residues. With 5 bases clipped from V and 3 bases from J, the junction kept 9 bases outside the gene matches. From germline, CDR1 is SGHTA and CDR2 FQGNSA. The CDR3 coding sequence is TGTGCCAGCAGCCCCCGAATAGCGGGACACTACGAGCAGTACTTC. Translation: CASSPRIAGHYEQYF.

This clonotype is medium-sized (0.01 to 0.1%) within its sample. J is TRBJ2-3 and V is TRBV28; D call uncertain. The CDR3 is 14 amino acids. The germline gives CDR1 MDHEN, CDR2 SYDVKM. V was trimmed by 3 bases and J by 1 base, leaving 8 bases between them. CDR3 bases: TGTGCCAGCAGTTTTTTAGCTGGCACAGATACGCAGTATTTT. It translates to CASSFLAGTDTQYF.

This chain joins TRBV5-1 and TRBJ1-1, with D uncertain. V was clipped by 1 base and J by 1 base, with 5 bases between them. This CDR3 region has 13 residues. CDR1 is SGHRS, CDR2 YFSETQ, per germline. CDR3 DNA sequence: TGCGCCAGCAGCTTGCGGCAGAACACTGAAGCTTTCTTT. Protein product: CASSLRQNTEAFF.

Judged by abundance, this clonotype is medium-sized. The chain is built from TRBV28 and TRBJ1-1, with unresolved D. There are 13 residues in the CDR3. Germline V lookup: CDR1 MDHEN, CDR2 SYDVKM. The germline V and J ends were trimmed by 0 bases and 7 bases, with 9 bases remaining between them. CDR3 in amino acids: CASSLWADNEAFF. CDR3 in DNA: TGTGCCAGCAGTTTATGGGCAGACAATGAAGCTTTCTTT.

By its share, this clonotype is large (0.1 to 1%). The chain links TRBV7-2 to TRBJ1-1; D may be TRBD1 (5 bases). CDR3 length: 16 residues. The germline V and J ends were trimmed by 5 bases and 1 base, with 17 bases remaining between them. CDR1 and CDR2 from the germline V gene are SGHTA and FQGNSA. The CDR3 DNA is TGTGCCAGCAGCCCACGGGCAGGGCTAAGGAACACTGAAGCTTTCTTT. Its translation is CASSPRAGLRNTEAFF.

This clonotype is large. J is TRBJ1-5 and V is TRBV20-1; 7 nucleotides line up with TRBD1. Germline loops: CDR1 DFQATT, CDR2 SNEGSKA (reference sequence). V trimming: 3 bases; J trimming: 2 bases; junction bases outside the gene matches: 10. The CDR3 is 16 amino acids. CDR3 sequence: CSARVQGSVGNQPQHF. CDR3 in DNA: TGCAGTGCTAGGGTACAGGGGAGTGTTGGCAATCAGCCCCAGCATTTT.

By share, this clonotype ranks as medium-sized. V usage is TRBV28 and J usage is TRBJ1-3; D is unclear. Germline values: CDR1 MDHEN, CDR2 SYDVKM. V gave up 2 bases and J gave up 2 bases, with 10 bases separating them. The CDR3 extends over 15 amino acids. Here the CDR3 reads CASSLTQNTGNTIYF. Here the CDR3 DNA reads TGTGCCAGCAGTTTAACACAGAACACTGGAAACACCATATATTTT.